This T cell receptor (beta chain) was identified during a study of T-cell reconstitution after alpha-beta-depleted transplantation in children. Study-level findings and limits: At day 60, the high TCRbeta diversity found in some patients originated from recipient T cells and thymic progenitors that had survived. The main origin of T-cell counts and diversity one year after transplant was newly produced T cells.

Per the germline V gene, CDR1 is ENHRY and CDR2 is SYGVKD. Germline trimming cut 0 bases from V and 1 base from J; bases unmatched to any gene: 1. The length of the CDR3 is 17 residues. As it was prepared, the TCRbeta library received unique molecular identifiers. Via MiXCR, TCRdb re-called the PCR reads, giving one row per CDR3 protein. The sample carries tens of thousands of distinct CDR3 sequences, 5.8% recorded once. This clonotype has a handful of counts. Its antigen is not identified. The chain is built from TRBV10-3 and TRBJ2-2, with 11 bases identical to TRBD2. The sequencing here drew on PBMCs, mostly from graft donor cells, taken 60 days after TCRalphabeta/CD19-depleted stem cell transplant. The clonotype comes from a female patient aged 2-9 years who had a stem cell transplant for aplastic anemia, so the T cells may come from the graft donor. DNA of the CDR3: TGTGCCATCAGTGAGTCCGGACTAGCGGGGAACACCGGGGAGCTGTTTTTT. Translating it yields CAISESGLAGNTGELFF.